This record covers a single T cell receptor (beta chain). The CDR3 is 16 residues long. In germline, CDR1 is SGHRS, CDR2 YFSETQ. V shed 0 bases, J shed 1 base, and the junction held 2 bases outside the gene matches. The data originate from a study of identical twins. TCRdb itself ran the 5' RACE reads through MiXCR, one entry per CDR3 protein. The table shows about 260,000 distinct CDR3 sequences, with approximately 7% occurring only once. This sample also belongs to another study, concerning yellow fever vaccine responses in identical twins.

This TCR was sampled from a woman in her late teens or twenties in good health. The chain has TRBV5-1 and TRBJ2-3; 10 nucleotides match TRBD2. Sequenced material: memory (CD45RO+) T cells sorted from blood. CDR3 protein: CASSLDGLAGTDTQYF. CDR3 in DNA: TGCGCCAGCAGCTTGGACGGACTAGCGGGCACAGATACGCAGTATTTT.